This TCR beta chain was recorded in a study of graft-versus-host responses after intestinal transplantation. Study-wide background: Recipients had multivisceral, liver-intestinal, or isolated intestinal transplants.

TCRdb keeps only in-frame clones here, not all; method: immunoSEQ multiplex PCR. Among some 10,000 clones listed, 80% to 95% were seen once. This CDR3 is built from 14 residues. The junction had 4 bases not matched to a gene; V was cut back by 3 bases and J by 5 bases. From germline, CDR1 is SGHTA and CDR2 FQGTGA. Study-wide findings and caveats: Circulating GvH clones peaking coincided with falling HvG clones soon after transplant. GvH clones were identified in recipient marrow, with some first appearing in ileum or blood.

This clone was recorded only once. Its target is not known. This sample comprised PBMCs, obtained about 70 days after transplant. The sequence derives from a human patient who received an intestinal transplant, so some T cells may come from the graft donor. This chain uses TRBV7-3 with TRBJ2-3; 8 bases align to TRBD2. CDR3 sequence: CASSLAGGVDTQYF. The DNA of the CDR3 is TGTGCCAGCAGCTTGGCGGGAGGTGTAGATACGCAGTATTTT.